This entry lists 24 T cell receptor beta chains sequenced from one sample in a study of T cell responses to AZD1222 COVID-19 vaccine. The protocol was immunoSEQ multiplex PCR, while the TCRdb copy is restricted to in-frame clones and leaves out a portion. Of under 200,000 clones listed, under 95% are singletons. The sequences come from peripheral blood, collected 28 days after the second AZD1222 dose. The receptors here all came from an adult who received the AZD1222 COVID-19 vaccine.

V usage is TRBV3-1 (or the pseudogene TRBV3-2) and J usage is TRBJ1-3, with D hard to call. The V gene lost 2 bases and the J gene lost 0 bases, with 14 bases spanning the gap. CDR1 LGHDT and CDR2 YNNKEL come from the germline V gene (reference sequence). The CDR3 extends over 17 amino acids. The CDR3 sequence: CASSQPLLKFSGNTIYF. The CDR3 coding sequence is TGTGCCAGCAGCCAACCCCTCCTAAAATTCTCTGGAAACACCATATATTTT.

The V call is TRBV6-1, the J call TRBJ2-5; 7 bases map to TRBD2. V was clipped by 3 bases and J by 5 bases; unmatched bases: 3. Germline V gene sequence: CDR1 MNHNS, CDR2 SASEGT. The CDR3 consists of 13 residues. In DNA, the CDR3 is TGTGCCAGCAGTGAGGGGGGGTGGGAGACCCAGTACTTC. It codes for CASSEGGWETQYF.

The chain recombines TRBV2 with TRBJ1-5, with D possibly TRBD1 on 5 matching bases. Germline V gene sequence: CDR1 SNHLY, CDR2 FYNNEI. The CDR3 has 15 residues. Trimming pared 3 bases from V and 0 bases from J, leaving 9 bases between. CDR3 amino acids: CASSEGPDSNQPQHF. Here the CDR3 DNA reads TGTGCCAGCAGTGAGGGGCCTGATAGCAATCAGCCCCAGCATTTT. The whole variable domain, remainder taken from reference TRBV2 and TRBJ1-5, is EPEVTQTPSHQVTQMGQEVILRCVPISNHLYFYWYRQILGQKVEFLVSFYNNEISEKSEIFDDQFSVERPDGSNFTLKIRSTKLEDSAMYFCASSEGPDSNQPQHFGDGTRLSIL.

The chain recombines TRBV6-8 with TRBJ2-7; 13 positions agree with TRBD2. The CDR3 is made up of 20 amino acids. V lost 4 bases to trimming and J lost 2 bases; unmatched junction nucleotides: 17. The germline CDR1 and CDR2 sequences are MNHGY and SAAAGT. The CDR3 region is CASSLGLAGEPYWLPYEQYF. CDR3 coding DNA: TGTGCCAGCAGTTTAGGACTAGCGGGGGAGCCCTACTGGCTCCCCTACGAGCAGTACTTC.

This chain links TRBV4-1 with TRBJ2-3; D is perhaps TRBD1 (6 bases). Trimming took off 6 bases at V and 4 bases at J, with 8 bases between the two ends. The germline CDR1 and CDR2 sequences are MGHRA and YSYEKL. This CDR3 spans 12 amino acids. CDR3 protein: CASSGGPDTQYF. The CDR3 nucleotides are TGCGCCAGCAGTGGGGGCCCAGATACGCAGTATTTT.

V and J are TRBV7-2 and TRBJ1-1; D unclear. Trimming pared 5 bases from V and 9 bases from J, leaving 19 bases between. The germline CDR1 and CDR2 sequences are SGHTA and FQGNSA. The CDR3 consists of 14 residues. CDR3: CASSPRSEGYKAFF. The CDR3 DNA sequence: TGTGCCAGCAGCCCTCGGTCCGAAGGCTATAAAGCTTTCTTT.

The CDR3 coding sequence is TGTGCCAGTAGTACCGCCTCCTACAATGAGCAGTTCTTC. Translation: CASSTASYNEQFF. The chain joins TRBV19 to TRBJ2-1; D not resolved. CDR1 is LNHDA, CDR2 SQIVND, per germline (reference sequence). The CDR3 runs to 13 residues. The germline V and J ends were trimmed by 4 bases and 0 bases, with 4 bases remaining between them.

The J gene is TRBJ2-1, the V gene TRBV10-2, with 9 bases aligning to TRBD2. CDR3 length: 13 amino acids. From germline, CDR1 is WSHSY and CDR2 SAAADI. The V gene end was trimmed by 7 bases and the J gene end by 8 bases; junction bases not matched to a gene: 6. The CDR3 DNA sequence: TGCGCCAGCATGGCGGGGGGGCCCTATGAGCAGTTCTTC. It codes for CASMAGGPYEQFF.

V is TRBV5-1 and J is TRBJ1-3; the match to TRBD1 covers 8 bases. V dropped 3 bases and J dropped 2; count of bases not matched to a gene: 4. The CDR3 runs 15 residues. Germline CDR1 reads SGHRS; CDR2 reads YFSETQ. CDR3 sequence (DNA): TGCGCCAGCAGCTCTTGGGGACAGGCTGGAAACACCATATATTTT. Translated: CASSSWGQAGNTIYF.

The V and J genes are TRBV5-1 and TRBJ2-4; D perhaps matches TRBD1 (6 bases). The germline V and J ends were trimmed by 6 bases and 0 bases, with 16 bases remaining between them. CDR1 SGHRS and CDR2 YFSETQ come from the germline V gene. This CDR3 is built from 16 residues. The CDR3 protein is CASKIGQILAKNIQYF. DNA for the CDR3: TGCGCCAGCAAAATCGGACAGATACTAGCCAAAAACATTCAGTACTTC.

The chain employs TRBV3-1 (or the pseudogene TRBV3-2) and TRBJ2-1; D possibly matches TRBD1 or TRBD2 (9 bases each). CDR3 size: 18 residues. V was cut by 5 bases and J by 0 bases, with 20 bases left in between. CDR1 is LGHDT and CDR2 is YNNKEL in the germline V gene (reference sequence). The CDR3 DNA reads as TGTGCCAGCAGCTGGGACAGGGCTAGCGGGGCCTCCTACAATGAGCAGTTCTTC. Translating it yields CASSWDRASGASYNEQFF.

V gene TRBV5-1 combines with J gene TRBJ2-7; a possible D gene is TRBD1 (6 bases). Trimming stripped 0 bases from V and 7 bases from J, with 14 bases between. This CDR3 has 14 residues. The germline gives CDR1 SGHRS, CDR2 YFSETQ. CDR3 nucleotide sequence: TGCGCCAGCAGCTTGGACAGGGCGGTTTGGGAGCAGTACTTC. As protein: CASSLDRAVWEQYF.

This clone was recorded only once. The chain recombines TRBV28 with TRBJ2-1, with 7 positions matching TRBD1. V trimming: 3 bases; J trimming: 7 bases; junction bases outside the gene matches: 6. Per germline, CDR1 MDHEN and CDR2 SYDVKM. This CDR3 contains 14 residues. The chain's CDR3 is CASSFSAGGNEQFF. CDR3 coding DNA: TGTGCCAGCAGTTTCTCCGCAGGGGGTAATGAGCAGTTCTTC.

The rearrangement links TRBV10-1 to TRBJ1-2, with D uncertain. Trimming took 8 bases from V and 3 from J, leaving 19 bases between them. The CDR3 totals 15 residues. Germline V gene sequence: CDR1 WNHNN, CDR2 SYGVQD (reference sequence). CDR3 sequence: CASDKLDTPYYGYTF. DNA of the CDR3: TGCGCCAGCGATAAACTCGACACGCCGTACTATGGCTACACCTTC.

Regarding this clone: This same CDR3 is encoded by further DNA sequences in the sample. The gene calls are TRBV7-2 and TRBJ1-1; D is uncertain. The V end was cut by 1 base, the J end by 1 base, with 7 bases between. This CDR3 is built from 14 residues. Germline V gene data show CDR1 as SGHTA and CDR2 as FQGNSA. CDR3 region: CASSLVGGNTEAFF. The CDR3 DNA is TGTGCCAGCAGCTTAGTGGGCGGGAACACTGAAGCTTTCTTT.

This clone has just a few counts. CDR3 sequence (DNA): TGTGCCAGCAGCGCGACAGGGGAGCCTTACAATGAGCAGTTCTTC. This encodes CASSATGEPYNEQFF. The V gene is TRBV28, the J gene TRBJ2-1, with 8 positions matching TRBD1. Unmatched junction bases numbered 8, after V lost 6 bases and J lost 4 bases. This CDR3 region has 15 residues. CDR1 is MDHEN, CDR2 SYDVKM, per germline.

Comment on this clone: One junction end disagrees with the germline gene, perhaps due to a read error. The J gene is TRBJ1-1, the V gene TRBV5-6; the D gene is possibly TRBD1 (6 bases). Germline V lookup: CDR1 SGHDT, CDR2 YYEEEE. There are 14 residues in the CDR3. The CDR3 DNA sequence: TGTGCCAGCAGCTTGCGGCAGGGGAACGCTGAAGCTTTCTTT. It is translated as CASSLRQGNAEAFF. Variable domain in full (rest from reference TRBV5-6 and TRBJ1-1): DAGVTQSPTHLIKTRGQQVTLRCSPKSGHDTVSWYQQALGQGPQFIFQYYEEEERQRGNFPDRFSGHQFPNYSSELNVNALLLGDSALYLCASSLRQGNAEAFFGQGTRLTVV.

CDR3: CASSLQGPPYEQYF. CDR3 coding DNA: TGTGCCAGCAGTTTGCAGGGGCCGCCCTACGAGCAGTACTTC. This chain connects TRBV28 to TRBJ2-7, with TRBD1 as a possible D gene (6 bases). The CDR3 runs to 14 residues. The V and J ends lost 3 bases and 2 bases respectively, with 11 bases between them. Germline V gene data show CDR1 as MDHEN and CDR2 as SYDVKM.

This chain's CDR3 is CASSFNRGQNTEAFF. CDR3 in DNA: TGTGCCAGCAGCTTCAACAGGGGCCAGAACACTGAAGCTTTCTTT. The chain carries TRBV13 and TRBJ1-1; 7 positions match TRBD1. The junction had 5 bases not matched to a gene; V was cut back by 3 bases and J by 1 base. The CDR3 is 15 amino acids. Germline V gene lookup returns CDR1 PRHDT and CDR2 FYEKMQ (reference sequence).

This clone was seen just once. The CDR3 region has the DNA TGCGCCAGCAGCTTCGCGGAAGTGTCCTACAATGAGCAGTTCTTC. Amino acid sequence: CASSFAEVSYNEQFF. The V and J genes are TRBV5-1 and TRBJ2-1; D is undetermined. V shed 2 bases and J shed 1 base, with 10 bases lying between them. The CDR3 sequence is 15 residues long. CDR1 is SGHRS, CDR2 YFSETQ, per germline.

The rearrangement joins TRBV7-8 to TRBJ1-2; a possible D gene is TRBD1 (6 bases). Germline-derived CDR1 and CDR2 are SGHVS and FQNEAQ. The V and J ends lost 1 base and 7 bases respectively, with 10 bases between them. The CDR3 runs to 13 residues. The CDR3 region has the DNA TGTGCCAGCAGCTTAGACAGGGTAACTGGCTACACCTTC. It is translated as CASSLDRVTGYTF.

The genes are TRBV7-8 and TRBJ1-1; D perhaps matches TRBD1 (6 bases). The V gene lost 8 bases and the J gene lost 1 base, with 11 bases spanning the gap. The CDR3 extends over 13 amino acids. Germline V gene sequence: CDR1 SGHVS, CDR2 FQNEAQ. As DNA, the CDR3 is TGTGCCAGCGGCCGGGGGGCGAACACTGAAGCTTTCTTT. Translation: CASGRGANTEAFF. The full variable domain, completed using reference TRBV7-8 and TRBJ1-1, is GAGVSQSPRYKVAKRGQDVALRCDPISGHVSLFWYQQALGQGPEFLTYFQNEAQLDKSGLPSDRFFAERPEGSVSTLKIQRTQQEDSAVYLCASGRGANTEAFFGQGTRLTVV.

The chain uses TRBV6-5 and TRBJ1-2; tentative D call: TRBD1 (6 bases). Per germline, CDR1 MNHEY and CDR2 SVGAGI. The CDR3 has 15 residues. Trimming cost V 8 bases and J 5 bases, with 21 bases left between them. The CDR3 spells CASRYRREGGYGYTF. The CDR3 DNA reads as TGTGCCAGCCGCTACCGCCGGGAAGGGGGGTATGGCTACACCTTC.

The chain employs TRBV9 and TRBJ2-3; 9 nucleotides agree with TRBD1. The CDR3 sequence is 17 residues long. The V gene's germline CDR1 is SGDLS and CDR2 YYNGEE. V was clipped by 0 bases and J by 1 base; unmatched bases: 6. CDR3 amino acids: CASSVALTGGRTDTQYF. The DNA of the CDR3 is TGTGCCAGCAGCGTAGCTCTGACAGGGGGGCGCACAGATACGCAGTATTTT.